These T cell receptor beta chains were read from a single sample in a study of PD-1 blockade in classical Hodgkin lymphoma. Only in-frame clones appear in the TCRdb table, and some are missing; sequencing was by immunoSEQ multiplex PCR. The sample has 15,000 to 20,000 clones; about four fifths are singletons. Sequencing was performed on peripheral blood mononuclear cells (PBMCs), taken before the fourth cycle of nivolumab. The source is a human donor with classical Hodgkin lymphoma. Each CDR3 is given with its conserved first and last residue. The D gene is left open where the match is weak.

TGTGCCAGCAGTGATAGGGACAGGGGCCGGGACACCATATATTTT	CASSDRDRGRDTIYF	TRBD1	TRBJ1-3	TRBV25-1
TGTGCTAGTGGTTTGGTAGTGACGGGCGGGGAGCTGTTTTTT	CASGLVVTGGELFF	.	TRBJ2-2	TRBV12-5
TGCGCCAGCAGCCCGTCGGGGACAGAATTTAACACTGAAGCTTTCTTT	CASSPSGTEFNTEAFF	TRBD1	TRBJ1-1	TRBV5-1
TGTGCCAGCAGTTACCGCAGGACAGGCGTAGGGAACATTCAGTACTTC	CASSYRRTGVGNIQYF	TRBD1	TRBJ2-4	TRBV6-5
TGTGCCAGCAGCTTAGGAAGCGGCGGCACCTACGAGCAGTACTTC	CASSLGSGGTYEQYF	.	TRBJ2-7	TRBV13
TGCGCCAGCAGCCGGGACGACTCTTTTGCCGCTGAAGCTTTCTTT	CASSRDDSFAAEAFF	.	TRBJ1-1	TRBV4-1
TGTGCCAGCAGCTCCCCCAGGGGTAGCAATTCACCCCTCCACTTT	CASSSPRGSNSPLHF	.	TRBJ1-6	TRBV7-8
TGTGCCAGTAGTATAATTGAAGGTTATAGCAATCAGCCCCAGCATTTT	CASSIIEGYSNQPQHF	.	TRBJ1-5	TRBV19
TGTGCCTGGGGAGGGGTTAGTAGGGGCGCCCTCGCTATCTATGGCTACACCTTC	CAWGGVSRGALAIYGYTF	.	TRBJ1-2	TRBV30
TGTGCCAGCAGACCTGACACATACGAGCAGTACTTC	CASRPDTYEQYF	.	TRBJ2-7	TRBV28
TGTGCCAGCTCACCTCTGATCCGCCGAGCGGGGTCCTACAATGAGCAGTTCTTC	CASSPLIRRAGSYNEQFF	TRBD2	TRBJ2-1	TRBV18